This T cell receptor (beta chain) is drawn from a study of T cell repertoires in cytomegalovirus infection. Study details: Shared public TCR beta signatures pointed to both CMV infection and a matching HLA type.

Each CDR3 protein is one row after TCRdb ran MiXCR on the reads. Here the sample spans approximately 350,000 distinct CDR3 sequences, about 35% being singletons. V shed 0 bases, J shed 5 bases, and the junction held 11 bases outside the gene matches. The CDR3 length is 18 residues. CDR1 and CDR2 from the germline V gene are SGDLS and YYNGEE. Turning to this clonotype: Antigen specificity is unknown.

This rearrangement joins TRBV9 to TRBJ2-5, with 12 nucleotides matching TRBD2. The sequence derives from a human donor in good health (CMV status not recorded). Some clones in this sample may be carry-over from other donors' samples. Source: cultured PBMCs, taken from culture after CMV antigen stimulation. In DNA, the CDR3 is TGTGCCAGCAGCGTAGCGGCTAGCGGGAGGGCCGGTGAGGAGACCCAGTACTTC. Translating gives CASSVAASGRAGEETQYF.